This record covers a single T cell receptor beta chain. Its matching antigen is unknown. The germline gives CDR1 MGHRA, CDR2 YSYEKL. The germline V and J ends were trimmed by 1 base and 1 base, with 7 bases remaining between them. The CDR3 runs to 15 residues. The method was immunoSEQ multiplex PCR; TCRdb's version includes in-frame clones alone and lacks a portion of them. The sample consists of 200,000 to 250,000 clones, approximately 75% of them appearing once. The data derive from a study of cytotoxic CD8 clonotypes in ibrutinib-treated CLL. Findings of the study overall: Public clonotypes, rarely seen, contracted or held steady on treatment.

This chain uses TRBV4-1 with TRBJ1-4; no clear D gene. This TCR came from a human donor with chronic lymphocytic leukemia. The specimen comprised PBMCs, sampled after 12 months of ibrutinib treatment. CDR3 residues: CASSQVLETNEKLFF. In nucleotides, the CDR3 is TGCGCCAGCAGCCAAGTTCTGGAAACTAATGAAAAACTGTTTTTT.